These T cell receptor beta chains were read from a single sample in a study of post-analysis software for immune sequencing data. TCRdb recomputed calls from the PCR reads with MiXCR, one row per CDR3 protein. The profile covers roughly 870,000 distinct CDR3 sequences, with 53% appearing a single time and under 6% taken by the ten largest. Sequencing input: blood. These receptors came from a girl aged 5-17 years with multiple sclerosis. Each CDR3 is given with its conserved first and last residue. Fields, in order: D gene, J gene, clone size, V gene, CDR3 DNA, CDR3 protein. The D gene is left open where the match is weak. Expanded clones get a size class; other rows say once, few or many, or leave the size out.

d_call: NA; j_call: TRBJ2-3; clone_size: NA; v_call: TRBV7-3; cdr3_nt: TGTGCCAGCAGCCCGGGACTTCCTGCAGATACGCAGTATTTT; cdr3_aa: CASSPGLPADTQYF
d_call: NA; j_call: TRBJ2-5; clone_size: once; v_call: TRBV7-2; cdr3_nt: TGTGCCAGCAGCCCTCAGACAGCATTGTACCAAGAGACCCAGTACTTC; cdr3_aa: CASSPQTALYQETQYF
d_call: TRBD2; j_call: TRBJ2-7; clone_size: NA; v_call: TRBV20-1; cdr3_nt: TGCAGTGCTAGAGCTGCCGGACTAGCGGTCCTCGCTGAGCAGTACTTC; cdr3_aa: CSARAAGLAVLAEQYF
d_call: TRBD2; j_call: TRBJ2-1; clone_size: many; v_call: TRBV7-8; cdr3_nt: TGTGCCAGCAGCCCGTTAGCGGGAGGGCCCCACAATGAGCAGTTCTTC; cdr3_aa: CASSPLAGGPHNEQFF
d_call: NA; j_call: TRBJ1-1; clone_size: NA; v_call: TRBV7-3; cdr3_nt: TGTGCCAGCGGCTCGACAGGCGCCACCCAAGCTTTCTTT; cdr3_aa: CASGSTGATQAFF
d_call: NA; j_call: TRBJ2-1; clone_size: NA; v_call: TRBV4-1; cdr3_nt: TGCGCCAGCAGCCTTAATAGCGTACCCTACAATGAGCAGTTCTTC; cdr3_aa: CASSLNSVPYNEQFF
d_call: TRBD2; j_call: TRBJ2-1; clone_size: NA; v_call: TRBV20-1; cdr3_nt: TGCAGTGCTAGCGGGGGGGTCTACAATGAGCAGTTCTTC; cdr3_aa: CSASGGVYNEQFF
d_call: TRBD2; j_call: TRBJ2-1; clone_size: NA; v_call: TRBV28; cdr3_nt: TGTGCCAGCAGTTTTCTAGCGGGGCACAATGAGCAGTTCTTC; cdr3_aa: CASSFLAGHNEQFF
d_call: NA; j_call: TRBJ1-1; clone_size: NA; v_call: TRBV13; cdr3_nt: TGTGCCAGCAGCTTAGCTTGGGTGGAGGAGATTAACACTGAAGCTTTCTTT; cdr3_aa: CASSLAWVEEINTEAFF
d_call: NA; j_call: TRBJ2-5; clone_size: many; v_call: TRBV5-1; cdr3_nt: TGTGCCAGCAGTTTGCGTGTCGGGGAGACCCAGTACTTC; cdr3_aa: CASSLRVGETQYF
d_call: NA; j_call: TRBJ2-1; clone_size: once; v_call: TRBV6-1; cdr3_nt: TGTGCCAGCAAGGGGGGCGAGGACAATGAGCAGTTCTTC; cdr3_aa: CASKGGEDNEQFF
d_call: TRBD2; j_call: TRBJ2-1; clone_size: NA; v_call: TRBV6-4; cdr3_nt: TGTGCCAGCAGCCCAACTAGCGGGAGTAACAATGAGCAGTTCTTC; cdr3_aa: CASSPTSGSNNEQFF
d_call: TRBD1; j_call: TRBJ1-2; clone_size: NA; v_call: TRBV7-9; cdr3_nt: TGTGCCAGCAGCTTAGGAGGGACAGGCCCGACTAACTATGGCTACACCTTC; cdr3_aa: CASSLGGTGPTNYGYTF
d_call: NA; j_call: TRBJ2-1; clone_size: NA; v_call: TRBV12-3/TRBV12-4; cdr3_nt: TGTGCCAGCAGCCCTAGCCTGGGATACAATGAGCAGTTCTTC; cdr3_aa: CASSPSLGYNEQFF
d_call: TRBD1; j_call: TRBJ1-2; clone_size: NA; v_call: TRBV10-3; cdr3_nt: TGTGCCATCAGTTCCCCACAGGGGGATCGGTATGGCTACACCTTC; cdr3_aa: CAISSPQGDRYGYTF
d_call: NA; j_call: TRBJ2-5; clone_size: NA; v_call: TRBV29-1; cdr3_nt: TGCAGCGTTGAAACTCCCGGGACACAAGAGACCCAGTACTTC; cdr3_aa: CSVETPGTQETQYF
d_call: TRBD1; j_call: TRBJ2-1; clone_size: NA; v_call: TRBV9; cdr3_nt: TGTGCCAGCAGCCCAGAGGAACAGGGGGCTGGTTTTGAGCAGTTCTTC; cdr3_aa: CASSPEEQGAGFEQFF
d_call: TRBD2; j_call: TRBJ2-3; clone_size: few; v_call: TRBV4-2; cdr3_nt: TGTGCCAGCAGCCAAGATATTGCGCGTCCTAGCGGGAACACAGATACGCAGTATTTT; cdr3_aa: CASSQDIARPSGNTDTQYF
d_call: TRBD1; j_call: TRBJ1-2; clone_size: NA; v_call: TRBV6-6; cdr3_nt: TGTGCCAGCAGTTACGGACAGGGGGTTAGGGGCTATGGCTACACCTTC; cdr3_aa: CASSYGQGVRGYGYTF
d_call: TRBD2; j_call: TRBJ2-7; clone_size: NA; v_call: TRBV5-1; cdr3_nt: TGCGCCAGCAGCGATACTAGCGGTGCCTACGAGCAGTACTTC; cdr3_aa: CASSDTSGAYEQYF
d_call: NA; j_call: TRBJ2-3; clone_size: NA; v_call: TRBV5-1; cdr3_nt: TGCGCCAGCAGCCATACGAACACAGATACGCAGTATTTT; cdr3_aa: CASSHTNTDTQYF
d_call: TRBD1; j_call: TRBJ1-1; clone_size: NA; v_call: TRBV5-1; cdr3_nt: TGCGCCAGCAGCCCGACAGGGTCAAAGGTTTTCGCTGAAGCTTTCTTT; cdr3_aa: CASSPTGSKVFAEAFF
d_call: TRBD2; j_call: TRBJ2-5; clone_size: few; v_call: TRBV14; cdr3_nt: TGTGCCAGCAGCCAAGGACGGACTAGCGGGGGAACCTCCCAAGAGACCCAGTACTTC; cdr3_aa: CASSQGRTSGGTSQETQYF
d_call: NA; j_call: TRBJ1-5; clone_size: NA; v_call: TRBV27; cdr3_nt: TGTGCCAGCAGTCCAATGGGGACGGGGCAAAAGCCCCAGCATTTT; cdr3_aa: CASSPMGTGQKPQHF
d_call: NA; j_call: TRBJ2-1; clone_size: NA; v_call: TRBV24-1; cdr3_nt: TGTGCCACCAGTGATACTAACCAGGGGAGTGAGCAGTTCTTC; cdr3_aa: CATSDTNQGSEQFF
d_call: NA; j_call: TRBJ2-3; clone_size: NA; v_call: TRBV7-9; cdr3_nt: TGTGCCAGCAGCTTAATCTTACAGCCGGATACGCAGTATTTT; cdr3_aa: CASSLILQPDTQYF
d_call: NA; j_call: TRBJ1-1; clone_size: NA; v_call: TRBV4-1; cdr3_nt: TGCGCCAGCAGCCAAGTTCAGAGGGTGAACACTGAAGCTTTCTTT; cdr3_aa: CASSQVQRVNTEAFF
d_call: TRBD2; j_call: TRBJ2-7; clone_size: NA; v_call: TRBV20-1; cdr3_nt: TGCAGTGCTACGCCTAGCGGGAGGAGCTACAATGAGCAGTACTTC; cdr3_aa: CSATPSGRSYNEQYF
d_call: NA; j_call: TRBJ1-5; clone_size: few; v_call: TRBV5-1; cdr3_nt: TGCGCCAGCAGCCCCTGGGCAGGTGACAATCAGCCCCAGCATTTT; cdr3_aa: CASSPWAGDNQPQHF
d_call: NA; j_call: TRBJ2-7; clone_size: few; v_call: TRBV6-5; cdr3_nt: TGTGCCAGCAGCCAGGACAGCCCCTACGAGCAGTACTTC; cdr3_aa: CASSQDSPYEQYF
d_call: NA; j_call: TRBJ2-7; clone_size: NA; v_call: TRBV6-5; cdr3_nt: TGTGCCAGCAGTTACGCTCAGGGGCAAGAGCAGTACTTC; cdr3_aa: CASSYAQGQEQYF
d_call: TRBD1; j_call: TRBJ2-1; clone_size: once; v_call: TRBV12-3/TRBV12-4; cdr3_nt: TGTGCCCTAGGGGGACAGGGGCCCTACAATGAGCAGTTCTTC; cdr3_aa: CALGGQGPYNEQFF
d_call: NA; j_call: TRBJ1-2; clone_size: NA; v_call: TRBV5-5; cdr3_nt: TGTGCCAGCAGCCTACAACAGGGCGCCTATGGCTACACCTTC; cdr3_aa: CASSLQQGAYGYTF
d_call: NA; j_call: TRBJ2-7; clone_size: few; v_call: TRBV6-5; cdr3_nt: TGTGCCAGCAGTACGGACGTCAACGAGCAGTACTTC; cdr3_aa: CASSTDVNEQYF
d_call: TRBD2; j_call: TRBJ2-1; clone_size: NA; v_call: TRBV6-5; cdr3_nt: TGTGCCAGCAGGTCGCTAGCGGGAAGGGACGAGCAGTTCTTC; cdr3_aa: CASRSLAGRDEQFF
d_call: NA; j_call: TRBJ2-3; clone_size: NA; v_call: TRBV5-1; cdr3_nt: TGCGCCAGCTTACGGGATAATCCCACAGATACGCAGTATTTT; cdr3_aa: CASLRDNPTDTQYF
d_call: NA; j_call: TRBJ2-5; clone_size: NA; v_call: TRBV30; cdr3_nt: TGTGCCTGGAGTGTATTTTCGCAAGAGACCCAGTACTTC; cdr3_aa: CAWSVFSQETQYF
d_call: NA; j_call: TRBJ2-1; clone_size: once; v_call: TRBV7-9; cdr3_nt: TGTGCCAGCAGCTTAGTAGGGGCCAACAATGAGCAGTTCTTC; cdr3_aa: CASSLVGANNEQFF
d_call: TRBD2; j_call: TRBJ2-1; clone_size: NA; v_call: TRBV7-9; cdr3_nt: TGTGCCAGCCTCAGAGCGGGAGGGCGGAATGAGCAGTTCTTC; cdr3_aa: CASLRAGGRNEQFF
d_call: NA; j_call: TRBJ2-3; clone_size: NA; v_call: TRBV7-6; cdr3_nt: TGTGCCAGCAGTTACCTAACCAGCACAGATACGCAGTATTTT; cdr3_aa: CASSYLTSTDTQYF
d_call: NA; j_call: TRBJ1-4; clone_size: NA; v_call: TRBV12-3/TRBV12-4; cdr3_nt: TGTGCCAGTAGAGGGACAACTAATGAAAAACTGTTTTTT; cdr3_aa: CASRGTTNEKLFF
d_call: NA; j_call: TRBJ2-2; clone_size: NA; v_call: TRBV5-1; cdr3_nt: TGCGCCAGCAGCCATAGGACCTATAACACCGGGGAGCTGTTTTTT; cdr3_aa: CASSHRTYNTGELFF
d_call: NA; j_call: TRBJ2-7; clone_size: NA; v_call: TRBV3-1; cdr3_nt: TGTGCCAGCAGCAGGACAGCCTCCAGGAGCTCCTACGAGCAGTACTTC; cdr3_aa: CASSRTASRSSYEQYF
d_call: NA; j_call: TRBJ1-1; clone_size: NA; v_call: TRBV5-4; cdr3_nt: TGTGCCAGCAGCGAAAAAAGGGGGGCCAACGTGGGAACTGAAGCTTTCTTT; cdr3_aa: CASSEKRGANVGTEAFF
d_call: TRBD1; j_call: TRBJ2-1; clone_size: NA; v_call: TRBV5-1; cdr3_nt: TGCGCCAGCAGCTCTCCGGACAGGGGAACCAATGAGCAGTTCTTC; cdr3_aa: CASSSPDRGTNEQFF
d_call: NA; j_call: TRBJ2-7; clone_size: NA; v_call: TRBV12-3/TRBV12-4; cdr3_nt: TGTGCCAGCAGTACGCCCCCGGGCGGGAACCGCTACGAGCAGTACTTC; cdr3_aa: CASSTPPGGNRYEQYF
d_call: NA; j_call: TRBJ1-1; clone_size: NA; v_call: TRBV11-2; cdr3_nt: TGTGCCAGCAGCCCCAGTGTAGGGTGGACTGAAGCTTTCTTT; cdr3_aa: CASSPSVGWTEAFF
d_call: TRBD2; j_call: TRBJ2-7; clone_size: NA; v_call: TRBV2; cdr3_nt: TGTGCCAGCAGTGACGGGAGGGCCCTCGGCGAGCAGTACTTC; cdr3_aa: CASSDGRALGEQYF
d_call: NA; j_call: TRBJ2-4; clone_size: few; v_call: TRBV27; cdr3_nt: TGTGCCAGCAGTTTCTCGGGAAGAATAGCCAAAAACATTCAGTACTTC; cdr3_aa: CASSFSGRIAKNIQYF
d_call: NA; j_call: TRBJ2-7; clone_size: NA; v_call: TRBV11-1; cdr3_nt: TGTGCCAGCGCAATCGGGACCTTCGAGCGGGCAGCCTACGAGCAGTACTTC; cdr3_aa: CASAIGTFERAAYEQYF